These 31 T cell receptor beta chains came from one sample sequenced in a study of tissue T cells after allogeneic stem cell transplantation. Noted time point: mouse harvest day 14 after allogeneic transplant. Tail vein injection delivered 10^7 T-cell-depleted bone marrow cells and 10^6 splenic CD5+ T cells. Generated by immunoSEQ multiplex PCR, the TCRdb table keeps only in-frame clones and is missing some. Among 4,500 to 5,500 clones, under 50% were seen once, and the ten largest hold about a sixth. The sequencing input was gut tissue. All receptors come from a female BALB/c mouse given C57BL/6 T cells with graft-versus-host disease after an allogeneic hematopoietic cell transplant.

Relative to its sample, this clone is medium-sized. Mouse names are used for the genes. The DNA ends 1 residue before the CDR3 does, and the rest of the CDR3 is filled in from the germline J gene. The same CDR3 also results from other DNA sequences found in this sample. The chain employs TRBV26 and TRBJ2-7; D not resolved. V lost 2 bases and J 4 bases, leaving 6 bases between the germline ends. Germline CDR1 KGHPV, CDR2 FQNQEV (reference sequence). The CDR3 consists of 12 residues. CDR3 bases read: TGTGCCAGCAGTCTGGGGCAGTATGAACAGTAC. It is translated as CASSLGQYEQY. The complete CDR3 protein is CASSLGQYEQYF. Full variable domain (rest looked up from reference TRBV26 and TRBJ2-7): NSKVIQTPRYLVKGQGQKAKMRCIPEKGHPVVFWYQQNKNNEFKFLINFQNQEVLQQIDMTEKRFSAECPSNSPCSLEIQSSEAGDSALYLCASSLGQYEQYFGPGTRLTVL.

With regard to this clone: Any gene name here is a mouse gene name. The read halts 1 residue ahead of the CDR3 end, with the missing end drawn from the germline J gene. The J gene is TRBJ2-7, the V gene TRBV24; D possibly uses TRBD1 or TRBD2 (6 bases each). The germline CDR1 and CDR2 sequences are KGHTA and FRNEEI. This CDR3 spans 14 amino acids. V lost 3 bases to trimming and J lost 3 bases, with 12 bases between them. The DNA read from the CDR3 is TGTGCCAGCAGTCTTCGGGGGCAGGGCTATGAACAGTAC. Its protein product is CASSLRGQGYEQY. The whole CDR3 protein reads CASSLRGQGYEQYF.

As for this clone: Gene names denote mouse genes. The read ends 1 residue early relative to the CDR3; the germline J gene fills the gap. The gene calls are TRBV12-1 and TRBJ2-3; TRBD1 agrees at 9 bases. Germline lookup yields CDR1 SGHSN and CDR2 HYEKVE. The CDR3 has 15 residues. The ends lost 2 bases at V and 3 bases at J; junction bases unmatched: 5. The CDR3 sequence: CASSPQGARAETLYF. CDR3 bases read: TGTGCCAGCTCTCCACAGGGGGCGCGCGCAGAAACGCTGTAT.

This clone was counted between two and nine times. Genes and germline are mouse. The sequenced fragment ends 1 residue before the CDR3 boundary, so the rest is inferred from the germline J gene. The rearrangement joins TRBV20 to TRBJ2-7; no reliable D call. The ends were cut back, 6 bases at V and 4 bases at J, with 10 bases in the middle. The CDR3 length is 11 residues. Germline V CDR1 and CDR2: GFQATS, STVNSAI. The CDR3 loop reads CGAGQIYEQYF. The covered CDR3 bases are TGTGGTGCAGGGCAGATATATGAACAGTAC. Full variable domain (rest looked up from reference TRBV20 and TRBJ2-7): GALVYQYPRRTICKSGTSMRMECQAVGFQATSVAWYRQSPQKTFELIALSTVNSAIKYEQNFTQEKFPISHPNLSFSSMTVLNAYLEDRGLYLCGAGQIYEQYFGPGTRLTVL.

To note about this clone: The gene names here belong to mouse. With the read ending 1 residue before the CDR3 end, the germline J gene is used to fill in that end. The chain carries TRBV26 and TRBJ2-7; D gene uncertain. The CDR3 consists of 12 residues. The V gene lost 3 bases and the J gene lost 3 bases, with 6 bases spanning the gap. Germline CDR1 reads KGHPV; CDR2 reads FQNQEV (reference sequence). CDR3 residues: CASSLGNYEQYF. The covered CDR3 bases are TGTGCCAGCAGTCTAGGGAACTATGAACAGTAC.

This clone is medium-sized in the sample. Mouse gene names and germline throughout. Read coverage stops 1 residue before the CDR3 terminus; the germline J gene supplies the remainder. This chain joins TRBV3 and TRBJ1-3, with 9 nucleotides matching TRBD1. This CDR3 contains 14 residues. V was pared by 4 bases and J by 4 bases, with 2 bases of the junction left unmatched. CDR1 is SNHLY and CDR2 is FYNGKV in the germline V gene (reference sequence). The covered CDR3 bases are TGTGCCAGCAGCTCCGGGACAGGGGGAAATACGCTCTAT. This codes for CASSSGTGGNTLY. The entire CDR3 protein is CASSSGTGGNTLYF.

In the case of this clone: Germline and genes: mouse. The read terminates 1 residue before the CDR3 end, so the remaining end is supplied by the germline J gene. Other DNA sequences in the sample encode the same CDR3. The genes are TRBV26 and TRBJ1-1; tentatively, D is TRBD1 (5 bases). The CDR3 length is 13 residues. V shed 3 bases and J shed 1 base, with 6 bases lying between them. Germline V gene data show CDR1 as KGHPV and CDR2 as FQNQEV (reference sequence). This CDR3 is CASSLRGNTEVFF. The covered CDR3 bases are TGTGCCAGCAGTCTAAGGGGGAACACAGAAGTCTTC.

This clone is labeled as medium-sized (0.01 to 0.1%). Mouse gene names apply. Sequencing ends 1 residue short of the CDR3 end; the germline J gene provides the rest. The same CDR3 also results from other DNA sequences found in this sample. The chain joins TRBV26 to TRBJ2-7; no clear D gene. The CDR3 spans 11 residues. CDR1 is KGHPV, CDR2 FQNQEV, per germline (reference sequence). Trimming stripped 2 bases from V and 3 bases from J, with 2 bases between. CDR3 bases read: TGTGCCAGCAGTCTGAGCTATGAACAGTAC. Its protein product is CASSLSYEQY. The complete CDR3 reads CASSLSYEQYF.

Remarks on this clone: The germline and genes are mouse ones. The read falls 1 residue short of the CDR3 end, and the missing part is taken from the germline J gene. The chain combines TRBV23 with TRBJ2-3; TRBD2 is the table's D call and was not checked against the DNA. The germline V gene has CDR1 KGHTA and CDR2 FQNQQP. This CDR3 comprises 17 residues. The DNA read from the CDR3 is TGCTCCAGCAGTCAATCGGGGGGGGACCATAGTGCAGAAACGCTGTAT. Translating it yields CSSSQSGGDHSAETLY. The CDR3 in full is CSSSQSGGDHSAETLYF.

Note on this clone: The listed genes are named as in mouse. Sequencing ends 1 residue short of the CDR3 end; the germline J gene provides the rest. This chain links TRBV3 with TRBJ1-4, with unresolved D. Germline values: CDR1 SNHLY, CDR2 FYNGKV (reference sequence). CDR3 length: 14 residues. Trimming removed 5 bases from V and 0 bases from J, with 7 bases in between. The sequenced CDR3 bases are TGTGCCAGCAGCCAACATATTTCCAACGAAAGATTATTT. Protein sequence: CASSQHISNERLF. The entire CDR3 reads CASSQHISNERLFF.

Of note for this clone: The germline and genes are mouse ones. Sequencing ends 1 residue short of the CDR3 end; the germline J gene provides the rest. The J gene is TRBJ2-3, the V gene TRBV23; TRBD2 is taken as the D call from the table, unchecked against the DNA. CDR3 size: 16 residues. Germline CDR1 is KGHTA and CDR2 is FQNQQP. The DNA read from the CDR3 is TGCTCCAGCAGTCAATCTACTGGGGGTAGTGCAGAAACGCTGTAT. Its translation is CSSSQSTGGSAETLY. The CDR3, in full, reads CSSSQSTGGSAETLYF.

Turning to this clone: Gene names and germline refer to mouse. From the germline J gene comes the end of the CDR3, since the read stops 1 residue before it. V is TRBV26 and J is TRBJ1-6; D uncertain. TRBJ1-6 is an ORF for which the function is uncertain. CDR1 and CDR2 from the germline V gene are KGHPV and FQNQEV (reference sequence). This CDR3 has 12 residues. The V gene lost 7 bases and the J gene lost 4 bases, with 5 bases spanning the gap. CDR3: CASKQYNSPLYF. The covered CDR3 bases are TGTGCCAGCAAACAATATAATTCGCCCCTCTAC.

This clone was seen a handful of times. The gene names here belong to mouse. The missing CDR3 end, 1 residue past where the read stops, is filled in from the germline J gene. V is TRBV12-2 and J is TRBJ2-4; TRBD2 matches 9 bases. The CDR3 spans 14 residues. Germline CDR1 is SGHLS and CDR2 is HYDKME. The junction had 0 bases not matched to a gene; V was cut back by 0 bases and J by 3 bases. CDR3 DNA, as far as it was read: TGTGCCAGCTCTCTCGGGACTGGGCAAAACACCTTGTAC. Its protein product is CASSLGTGQNTLY. The full-length CDR3 reads as CASSLGTGQNTLYF.

Details on this clone: Mouse gene names and germline throughout. The DNA ends 1 residue before the CDR3 does, and the rest of the CDR3 is filled in from the germline J gene. J is TRBJ2-7 and V is TRBV3; TRBD1 matches at 10 bases. CDR3 length equals 14 residues. Germline CDR1 SNHLY, CDR2 FYNGKV (reference sequence). V was clipped by 2 bases and J by 3 bases; unmatched bases: 1. CDR3 bases read: TGTGCCAGCAGCTTAAGGGACAGGGGCTATGAACAGTAC. It encodes CASSLRDRGYEQY. The complete CDR3 protein is CASSLRDRGYEQYF.

About this clone itself: Genes and germline come from the mouse. The read ends 1 residue shy of where the CDR3 ends; the end is completed using the germline J gene. The V gene is TRBV16, the J gene TRBJ1-1; 7 positions agree with TRBD1. The V segment lost 5 bases and the J segment 3 bases; nucleotides outside the gene matches: 3. The germline CDR1 and CDR2 sequences are SGHSA and FRNQAP. The CDR3 contains 13 residues. The covered CDR3 bases are TGTGCAAGCAGCAACAGGGGAGACACAGAAGTCTTC. This encodes CASSNRGDTEVF. The whole CDR3 region reads CASSNRGDTEVFF.

For this clone: Gene names are mouse gene names. Read data end 1 residue before the CDR3 end; the end is taken from the germline J gene. This sequence joins TRBV3 and TRBJ2-7; 8 bases map to TRBD2. The CDR3 length is 15 residues. CDR1 is SNHLY and CDR2 is FYNGKV in the germline V gene (reference sequence). After removal of 4 bases from V and 0 bases from J, the junction contained 5 bases not matched to a gene. CDR3 in amino acids: CASSSRLGSSYEQYF. The CDR3 bases that were read are TGTGCCAGCAGCTCCCGACTGGGGAGCTCCTATGAACAGTAC.

Details on this clone: Gene names and germline match the mouse. The read is 1 residue too short to cover the CDR3 end, so that end is filled in from the germline J gene. The chain combines TRBV16 with TRBJ2-1; 10 nucleotides align to TRBD2. The CDR3 covers 14 residues. V dropped 6 bases and J dropped 4; count of bases not matched to a gene: 3. The germline CDR1 and CDR2 sequences are SGHSA and FRNQAP. Incomplete CDR3 DNA: TGTGCAAGCAGTCCGGACTGGGGGTATGCTGAGCAGTTC. As protein: CASSPDWGYAEQF. The whole CDR3 is CASSPDWGYAEQFF.

Concerning this clone itself: All gene names here are mouse names. Read coverage stops 1 residue before the CDR3 terminus; the germline J gene supplies the remainder. The chain has TRBV16 and TRBJ2-3, with TRBD2 identical over 8 bases. This CDR3 has 15 residues. CDR1 is SGHSA and CDR2 is FRNQAP in the germline V gene. The junction had 2 bases not matched to a gene; V was cut back by 3 bases and J by 0 bases. The CDR3 loop reads CASSLGGASAETLYF. The sequenced part of the CDR3 DNA is TGTGCAAGCAGCTTGGGGGGGGCTAGTGCAGAAACGCTGTAT.

Regarding this clone: Gene labels here are mouse ones. The CDR3 DNA, read in part, is TGTGCCAGCAGCCTACTGGGGGGTCAAAACACCTTGTAC. Protein: CASSLLGGQNTLY. The full CDR3 protein is CASSLLGGQNTLYF. The V gene is TRBV3, the J gene TRBJ2-4, with 8 positions matching TRBD2. The CDR3 end is not reached by the read, which stops 1 residue before it; the germline J gene fills it in. The V gene end was trimmed by 5 bases and the J gene end by 1 base; junction bases not matched to a gene: 2. This CDR3 is 14 amino acids long. The V gene's germline CDR1 is SNHLY and CDR2 FYNGKV (reference sequence).

About this clone itself: Gene names and germline match the mouse. Coverage ceases 1 residue before the CDR3 finishes, and the germline J gene fills in the end. The chain employs TRBV16 and TRBJ2-1; D gene unclear. The CDR3 runs to 15 residues. V was pared by 0 bases and J by 1 base, with 7 bases between. Looked up from germline, CDR1 is SGHSA and CDR2 is FRNQAP. The CDR3: CASSLDTGNYAEQFF. The covered CDR3 bases are TGTGCAAGCAGCTTAGATACGGGGAACTATGCTGAGCAGTTC.

A note on this clone: Gene labels here are mouse ones. Read sequence stops 1 residue before the CDR3 end, and the germline J gene provides the missing end. The V call is TRBV26, the J call TRBJ2-5, with 9 bases fitting TRBD1. The CDR3 loop spans 14 amino acids. V trimming: 4 bases; J trimming: 6 bases; junction bases outside the gene matches: 5. CDR1 and CDR2 (germline): KGHPV, FQNQEV (reference sequence). The CDR3 loop reads CASSHGTGLDTQYF. CDR3 bases read: TGTGCCAGCAGTCATGGGACAGGGTTGGACACCCAGTAC.

About this clone itself: Any gene name here is a mouse gene name. The CDR3 end is not reached by the read, which stops 1 residue before it; the germline J gene fills it in. J is TRBJ1-1 and V is TRBV26, with 10 bases that match TRBD1. CDR3 size: 14 residues. Unmatched junction bases numbered 5, after V lost 6 bases and J lost 4 bases. The germline V gene has CDR1 KGHPV and CDR2 FQNQEV (reference sequence). CDR3 residues: CASRRDRGGTEVFF. CDR3 bases read: TGTGCCAGCAGACGGGACAGGGGTGGCACAGAAGTCTTC.

Concerning this clone: Genes here carry mouse names. The sequence runs out 1 residue before the end of the CDR3; the remainder is reconstructed from the germline J gene. The V call is TRBV26, the J call TRBJ2-1; tentatively, D is TRBD1 (6 bases). Germline assignment: CDR1 KGHPV and CDR2 FQNQEV (reference sequence). Trimming left V 5 bases short and J 7 bases short, with 12 bases between. The CDR3 covers 13 residues. CDR3: CASSTGRRAEQFF. CDR3 bases read: TGTGCCAGCAGTACAGGGAGGAGGGCTGAGCAGTTC.

A word on this clone: Germline and genes: mouse. The read terminates 1 residue ahead of where the CDR3 ends, so the germline J gene completes it. V is TRBV13-1 and J is TRBJ1-6; D is unresolved. TRBJ1-6 is an ORF, and what it does is uncertain. This CDR3 contains 13 residues. V dropped 2 bases and J dropped 5 bases, with 5 bases sitting between them. Germline CDR1 and CDR2: NSHNY and SYGAGN. The CDR3 loop reads CASSEQNNSPLYF. CDR3 bases read: TGTGCCAGCAGTGAACAGAATAATTCGCCCCTCTAC.

This clone was found a few times. Gene names and germline refer to mouse. Read data end 1 residue before the CDR3 end; the end is taken from the germline J gene. This chain joins TRBV15 and TRBJ2-7; 9 bases match TRBD2. This CDR3 region has 14 residues. With 5 bases clipped from V and 1 base from J, the junction kept 3 bases outside the gene matches. Germline V gives CDR1 SGHND, CDR2 FRSKSL. CDR3 sequence: CASSPGLGSYEQYF. The covered CDR3 bases are TGTGCCAGCAGTCCAGGACTGGGGTCCTATGAACAGTAC. The full variable domain, in which reference TRBV15 and TRBJ2-7 provide the parts outside the CDR3, is DAGVTQTPRHEVAEKGQTIILKCEPVSGHNDLFWYRQTKIQGLELLSYFRSKSLMEDGGAFKDRFKAEMLNSSFSTLKIQPTEPKDSAVYLCASSPGLGSYEQYFGPGTRLTVL.

For this clone: The germline and genes are mouse ones. The observed sequence ends 1 residue before the CDR3 terminus, with the missing tail filled in from the germline J gene. The genes are TRBV26 and TRBJ1-1, with D possibly being TRBD1 (6 bases). Germline V gene sequence: CDR1 KGHPV, CDR2 FQNQEV (reference sequence). With 5 bases removed from V and 5 bases from J, the gap between germline ends came to 6 bases. There are 11 residues in the CDR3. The CDR3 DNA, read in part, is TGTGCCAGCAGTGGACAGACAGAAGTCTTC. Translating it yields CASSGQTEVF. The entire CDR3 reads CASSGQTEVFF.

In regard to this clone: The genes and germline here are from mouse. The read ends 1 residue shy of where the CDR3 ends; the end is completed using the germline J gene. The chain uses TRBV12-2 and TRBJ1-1; 11 bases are shared with TRBD1. Germline CDR1 is SGHLS and CDR2 is HYDKME. This CDR3 has 14 residues. J was trimmed by 4 bases and V by 1 base; bases with no gene match: 1. The CDR3 sequence is CASSLDRGRTEVFF. The CDR3 DNA, read in part, is TGTGCCAGCTCTCTGGACAGGGGGCGCACAGAAGTCTTC.

This clone was observed a few times. Gene and germline names: mouse. From the germline J gene comes the end of the CDR3, since the read stops 1 residue before it. The V call is TRBV12-1, the J call TRBJ2-7; 12 nucleotides align to TRBD2. V lost 4 bases to trimming and J lost 6 bases; unmatched junction nucleotides: 6. The germline V gene encodes CDR1 SGHSN and CDR2 HYEKVE. The CDR3 totals 14 residues. The covered CDR3 bases are TGTGCCAGCTCCCCAGGGACTGGGGGGTTTGAACAGTAC. Its protein is CASSPGTGGFEQY. The CDR3 reads in full as CASSPGTGGFEQYF. The full variable domain, in which reference TRBV12-1 and TRBJ2-7 provide the parts outside the CDR3, is DSGVVQSPRHIIKEKGGRSVLTCIPISGHSNVVWYQQTLGKELKFLIQHYEKVERDKGFLPSRFSVQQFDDYHSEMNMSALELEDSAMYFCASSPGTGGFEQYFGPGTRLTVL.

By proportion, this clone is medium-sized. Mouse gene names and germline throughout. The read ends 1 residue before the CDR3 terminus; that terminus is restored from the germline J gene. The chain is built from TRBV12-1 and TRBJ2-7, with TRBD2 matching over 9 bases. The V gene's germline CDR1 is SGHSN and CDR2 HYEKVE. V shed 0 bases, J shed 4 bases, and the junction held 3 bases outside the gene matches. The CDR3 has 14 residues. The CDR3 DNA, read in part, is TGTGCCAGCTCTCTCGGGGACTGGGAATATGAACAGTAC. As protein: CASSLGDWEYEQY. The full CDR3 reads CASSLGDWEYEQYF.

Worth noting for this clone: These gene names are mouse names. The read finishes 1 residue shy of the CDR3 end, and the germline J gene is used to complete it. V usage is TRBV29 and J usage is TRBJ2-1; D not resolved. This CDR3 spans 13 amino acids. Germline V lookup: CDR1 MSHET, CDR2 SYDVDS. V was trimmed by 3 bases and J by 1 base, leaving 4 bases between them. CDR3 DNA (partial): TGTGCTAGCAGTTTCCAGAACTATGCTGAGCAGTTC. It codes for CASSFQNYAEQF. The full CDR3 protein reads CASSFQNYAEQFF. Full variable domain (remainder filled in from reference TRBV29 and TRBJ2-1): DMKVTQMPRYLIKRMGENVLLECGQDMSHETMYWYRQDPGLGLQLIYISYDVDSNSEGDIPKGYRVSRKKREHFSLILDSAKTNQTSVYFCASSFQNYAEQFFGPGTRLTVL.

On this clone itself: Mouse gene names and germline throughout. CDR3 bases read: TGTGCCAGCTCTCTCAGGGGAGGGTCCGACTACACC. As protein: CASSLRGGSDYT. The complete CDR3 sequence is CASSLRGGSDYTF. The rearrangement joins TRBV12-1 to TRBJ1-2, with a possible D match to TRBD1 (5 bases). With the read ending 1 residue before the CDR3 end, the germline J gene is used to fill in that end. This CDR3 comprises 13 residues. The germline CDR1 and CDR2 sequences are SGHSN and HYEKVE. The V end was cut by 0 bases, the J end by 5 bases, with 9 bases between.